The rows below give T cell receptor beta chains drawn from one sample of a study of intratumoral heterogeneity in liver cancer. The repertoire was sequenced with immunoSEQ multiplex PCR; TCRdb's copy has only in-frame clones and lacks some. Of tens of thousands of clones listed, approximately 73% are singletons. Source: tumor-adjacent normal tissue, taken before any cancer treatment. The receptors stem from a woman in her sixties or seventies with hepatocellular carcinoma. CDR3s include the opening cysteine and the closing phenylalanine or tryptophan. A D gene is named only where the DNA matches it firmly. Clone size is given for some rows only: seen once, a few or many times, or a class if the clone is expanded.

d_call,clone_size,cdr3_length,v_call,cdr3_aa
TRBD1,-,16,TRBV28,CASSPTGARAKNIQYF
TRBD2,-,15,TRBV30,CAWSVLAGEGNEQFF
-,few,14,TRBV19,CASSIKAMNTEAFF
-,-,14,TRBV30,CAWIPGGGEGGYTF
-,-,12,TRBV9,CASSGGDNEQFF
TRBD2,-,13,TRBV28,CASSRDYYNEQFF
TRBD1,-,14,TRBV2,CASSPGQGAYEQYF
-,-,14,TRBV5-1,CASSPGPNSYEQYF
-,few,13,TRBV19,CASSNSGGIGQYF
TRBD2,-,17,TRBV7-9,CASSQHRTSGSRGEQYF
TRBD1,-,15,TRBV5-1,CASSLMGQGDNEQFF
TRBD2,-,17,TRBV7-2,CASSLAGSGSTYNEQFF
TRBD1,-,14,TRBV28,CASSRTGGGETQYF
TRBD1,-,17,TRBV7-6,CASSPGTGGAGANVLTF
-,-,14,TRBV5-1,CASSLESGNTEAFF
-,-,20,TRBV5-1,CASSPRGGFRLRPGTNEQFF
-,-,13,TRBV18,CASSPQTNTEAFF
-,few,13,TRBV28,CASSLRDEDTQYF
-,-,12,TRBV6-5,CASSQPPGSTFF
TRBD1,once,16,TRBV19,CASKGRSDRLNTEAFF
TRBD2,-,13,TRBV12-3/TRBV12-4,CASSTAGLAGGFF
-,-,15,TRBV28,CASSLGGTIGEKLFF
TRBD2,medium-sized,15,TRBV5-3,CARSPRSGSDNEQFF
TRBD2,-,16,TRBV6-6,CASSRGLAGDYNEQFF
-,once,11,TRBV9,CASSQGSEQFF
-,-,13,TRBV5-4,CASSSGLSYEQYF
-,-,15,TRBV10-2,CASSDRAATNEKLFF
TRBD2,-,14,TRBV7-3,CASTAGGSYNEQFF
-,-,12,TRBV7-9,CASSQNWGGYTF
TRBD1,few,17,TRBV7-3,CASSPQRLTGTAGEAFF
-,-,14,TRBV3-1/TRBV3-2,CASSEVGSTDTQYF
-,-,12,TRBV3-1/TRBV3-2,CASSQGDKGYTF